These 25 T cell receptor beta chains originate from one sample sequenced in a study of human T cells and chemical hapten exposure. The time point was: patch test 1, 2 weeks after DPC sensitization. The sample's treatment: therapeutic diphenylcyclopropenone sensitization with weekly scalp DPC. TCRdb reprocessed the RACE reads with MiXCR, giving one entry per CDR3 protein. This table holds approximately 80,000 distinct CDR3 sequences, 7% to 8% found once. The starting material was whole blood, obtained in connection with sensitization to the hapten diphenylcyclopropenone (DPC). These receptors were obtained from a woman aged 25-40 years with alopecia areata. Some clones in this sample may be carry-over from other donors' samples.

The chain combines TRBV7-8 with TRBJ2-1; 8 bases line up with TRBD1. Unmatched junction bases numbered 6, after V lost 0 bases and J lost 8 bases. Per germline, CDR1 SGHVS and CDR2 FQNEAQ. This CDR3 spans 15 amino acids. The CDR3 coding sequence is TGTGCCAGCAGCTTAGCTGAGGACAGGGAAGATGAGCAGTTCTTC. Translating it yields CASSLAEDREDEQFF.

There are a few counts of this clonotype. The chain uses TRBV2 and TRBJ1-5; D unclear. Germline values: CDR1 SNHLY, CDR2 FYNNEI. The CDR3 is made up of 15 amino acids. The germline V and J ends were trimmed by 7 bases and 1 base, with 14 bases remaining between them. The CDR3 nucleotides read TGTGCCAGCAATTATAATATGGGGAGCAATCAGCCCCAGCATTTT. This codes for CASNYNMGSNQPQHF.

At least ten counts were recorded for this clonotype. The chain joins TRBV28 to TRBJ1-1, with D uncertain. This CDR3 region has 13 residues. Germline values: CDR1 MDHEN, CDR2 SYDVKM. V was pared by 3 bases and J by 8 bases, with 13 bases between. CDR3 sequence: CASSLPVGREAFF. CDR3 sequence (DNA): TGTGCCAGCAGTTTGCCCGTCGGAAGGGAAGCTTTCTTT.

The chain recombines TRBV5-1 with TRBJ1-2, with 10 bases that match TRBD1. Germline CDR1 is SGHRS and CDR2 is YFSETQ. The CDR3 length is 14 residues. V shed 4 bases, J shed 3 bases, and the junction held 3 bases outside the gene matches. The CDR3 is CASSRTGGDYGYTF. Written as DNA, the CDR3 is TGCGCCAGCAGCCGGACAGGGGGAGACTATGGCTACACCTTC.

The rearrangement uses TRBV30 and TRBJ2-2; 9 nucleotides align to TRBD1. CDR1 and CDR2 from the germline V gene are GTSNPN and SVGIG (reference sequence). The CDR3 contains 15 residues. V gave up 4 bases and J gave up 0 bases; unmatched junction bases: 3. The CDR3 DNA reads TGTGCCTGGAACCGACAGGGGGCGAACACCGGGGAGCTGTTTTTT. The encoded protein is CAWNRQGANTGELFF. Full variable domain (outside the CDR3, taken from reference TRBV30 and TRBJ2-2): SQTIHQWPATLVQPVGSPLSLECTVEGTSNPNLYWYRQAAGRGLQLLFYSVGIGQISSEVPQNLSASRPQDRQFILSSKKLLLSDSGFYLCAWNRQGANTGELFFGEGSRLTVL.

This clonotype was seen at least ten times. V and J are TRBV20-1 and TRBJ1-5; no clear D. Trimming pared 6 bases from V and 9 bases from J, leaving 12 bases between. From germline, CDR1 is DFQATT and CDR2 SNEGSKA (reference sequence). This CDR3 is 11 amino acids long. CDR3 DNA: TGCAGTGCGGGAATAAAGGGGCCCCAGCATTTT. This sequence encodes CSAGIKGPQHF.

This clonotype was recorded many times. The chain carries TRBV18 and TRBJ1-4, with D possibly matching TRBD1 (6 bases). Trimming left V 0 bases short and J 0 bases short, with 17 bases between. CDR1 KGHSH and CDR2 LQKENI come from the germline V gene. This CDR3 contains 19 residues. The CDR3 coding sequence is TGTGCCAGCTCACCACCGGGACACAATAGTGTTACAACTAATGAAAAACTGTTTTTT. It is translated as CASSPPGHNSVTTNEKLFF.

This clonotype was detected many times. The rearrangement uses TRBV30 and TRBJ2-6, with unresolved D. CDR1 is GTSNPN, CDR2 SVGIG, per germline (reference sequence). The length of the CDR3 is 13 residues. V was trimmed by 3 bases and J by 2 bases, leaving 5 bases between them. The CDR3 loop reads CAWSAAGANVLTF. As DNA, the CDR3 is TGTGCCTGGAGCGCTGCTGGGGCCAACGTCCTGACTTTC.

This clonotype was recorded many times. DNA for the CDR3: TGCGCCAGCAGCCCTCGGACAGGGTACGGCGAGCAGTACTTC. Translated, it gives CASSPRTGYGEQYF. J is TRBJ2-7 and V is TRBV5-1; TRBD1 matches 8 bases. V was pared by 4 bases and J by 6 bases, with 9 bases of the junction left unmatched. This CDR3 is 14 amino acids long. Per the germline V gene, CDR1 is SGHRS and CDR2 is YFSETQ.

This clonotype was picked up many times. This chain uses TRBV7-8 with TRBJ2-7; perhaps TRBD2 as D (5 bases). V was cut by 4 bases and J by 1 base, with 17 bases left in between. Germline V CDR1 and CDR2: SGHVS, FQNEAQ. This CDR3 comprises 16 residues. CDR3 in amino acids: CASSSRTGRGSYEQYF. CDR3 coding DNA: TGTGCCAGCAGCTCTCGGACTGGCCGAGGGTCCTACGAGCAGTACTTC.

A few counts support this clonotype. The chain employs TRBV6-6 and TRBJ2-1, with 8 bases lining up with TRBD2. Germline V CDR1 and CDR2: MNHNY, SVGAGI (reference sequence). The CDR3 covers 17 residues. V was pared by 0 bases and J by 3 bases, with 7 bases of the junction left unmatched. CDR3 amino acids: CASSYSSVAGIYNEQFF. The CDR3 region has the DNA TGTGCCAGCAGTTACTCGAGTGTAGCGGGGATCTACAATGAGCAGTTCTTC.

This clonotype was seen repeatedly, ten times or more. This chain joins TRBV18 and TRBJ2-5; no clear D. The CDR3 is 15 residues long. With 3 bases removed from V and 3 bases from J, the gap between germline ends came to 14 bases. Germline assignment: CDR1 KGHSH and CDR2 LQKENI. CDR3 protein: CASSPRARVEETQYF. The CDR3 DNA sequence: TGTGCCAGCTCACCCCGGGCGAGAGTGGAAGAGACCCAGTACTTC. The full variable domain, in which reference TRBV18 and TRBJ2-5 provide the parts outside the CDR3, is NAGVMQNPRHLVRRRGQEARLRCSPMKGHSHVYWYRQLPEEGLKFMVYLQKENIIDESGMPKERFSAEFPKEGPSILRIQQVVRGDSAAYFCASSPRARVEETQYFGPGTRLLVL.

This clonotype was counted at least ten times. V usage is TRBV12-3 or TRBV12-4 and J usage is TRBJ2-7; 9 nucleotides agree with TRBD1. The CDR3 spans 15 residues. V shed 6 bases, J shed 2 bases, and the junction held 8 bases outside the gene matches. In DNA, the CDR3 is TGTGCCAGCAGACAGTCCGGGACAGGGACCTACGAGCAGTACTTC. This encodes CASRQSGTGTYEQYF.

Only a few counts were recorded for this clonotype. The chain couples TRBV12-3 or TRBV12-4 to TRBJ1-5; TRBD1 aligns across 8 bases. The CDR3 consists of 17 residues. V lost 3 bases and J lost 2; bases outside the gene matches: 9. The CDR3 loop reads CASSFRFGRGRNQPQHF. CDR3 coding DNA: TGTGCCAGCAGTTTCCGATTCGGCAGGGGGCGCAATCAGCCCCAGCATTTT.

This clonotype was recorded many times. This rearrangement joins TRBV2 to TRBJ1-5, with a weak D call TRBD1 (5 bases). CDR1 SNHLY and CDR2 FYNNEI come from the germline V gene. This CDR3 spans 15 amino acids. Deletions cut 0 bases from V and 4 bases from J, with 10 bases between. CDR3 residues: CASSEALPGNQPQHF. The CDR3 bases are TGTGCCAGCAGTGAAGCGCTGCCAGGGAATCAGCCCCAGCATTTT.

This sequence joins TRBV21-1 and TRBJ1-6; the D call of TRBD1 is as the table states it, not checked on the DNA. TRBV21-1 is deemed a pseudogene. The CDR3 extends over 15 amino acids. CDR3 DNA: TGTGCCAGCAGCATTTGGCAGGGGCATAATTCACCCCTCCACTTT. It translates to CASSIWQGHNSPLHF.

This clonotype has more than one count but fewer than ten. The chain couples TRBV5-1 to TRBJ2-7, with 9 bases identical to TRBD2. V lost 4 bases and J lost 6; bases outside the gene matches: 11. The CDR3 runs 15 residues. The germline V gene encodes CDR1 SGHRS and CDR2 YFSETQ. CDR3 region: CASSLAGQYLSEQYF. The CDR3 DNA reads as TGCGCCAGCAGCCTAGCGGGACAGTACCTTAGCGAGCAGTACTTC. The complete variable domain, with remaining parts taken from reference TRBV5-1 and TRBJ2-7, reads KAGVTQTPRYLIKTRGQQVTLSCSPISGHRSVSWYQQTPGQGLQFLFEYFSETQRNKGNFPGRFSGRQFSNSRSEMNVSTLELGDSALYLCASSLAGQYLSEQYFGPGTRLTVT.

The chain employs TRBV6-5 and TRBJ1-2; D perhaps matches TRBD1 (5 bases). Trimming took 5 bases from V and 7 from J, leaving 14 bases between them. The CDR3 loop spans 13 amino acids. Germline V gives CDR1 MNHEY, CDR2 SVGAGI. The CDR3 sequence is CASSRPQGTGYTF. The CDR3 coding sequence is TGTGCCAGCAGTAGACCTCAGGGAACTGGCTACACCTTC.

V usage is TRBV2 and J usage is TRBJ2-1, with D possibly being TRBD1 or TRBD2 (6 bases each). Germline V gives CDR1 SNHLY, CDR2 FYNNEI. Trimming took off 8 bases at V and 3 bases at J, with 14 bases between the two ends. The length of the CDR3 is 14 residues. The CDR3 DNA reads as TGTGCCAGCCTAGGGGGGAGCTACTACAATGAGCAGTTCTTC. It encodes CASLGGSYYNEQFF. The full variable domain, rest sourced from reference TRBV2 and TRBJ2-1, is EPEVTQTPSHQVTQMGQEVILRCVPISNHLYFYWYRQILGQKVEFLVSFYNNEISEKSEIFDDQFSVERPDGSNFTLKIRSTKLEDSAMYFCASLGGSYYNEQFFGPGTRLTVL.

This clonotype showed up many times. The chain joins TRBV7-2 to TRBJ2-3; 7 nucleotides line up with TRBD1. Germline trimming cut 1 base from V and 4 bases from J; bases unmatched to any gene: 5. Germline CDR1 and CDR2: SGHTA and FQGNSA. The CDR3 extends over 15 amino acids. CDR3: CASSLGGGGSDTQYF. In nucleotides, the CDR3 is TGTGCCAGCAGCTTAGGAGGGGGCGGGTCAGATACGCAGTATTTT.

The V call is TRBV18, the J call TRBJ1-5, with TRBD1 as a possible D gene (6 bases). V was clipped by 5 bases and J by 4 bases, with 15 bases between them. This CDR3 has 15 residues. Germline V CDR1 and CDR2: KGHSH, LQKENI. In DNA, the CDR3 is TGTGCCAGCTCAGTTCTTTTGGACAGTAATCAGCCCCAGCATTTT. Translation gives CASSVLLDSNQPQHF.

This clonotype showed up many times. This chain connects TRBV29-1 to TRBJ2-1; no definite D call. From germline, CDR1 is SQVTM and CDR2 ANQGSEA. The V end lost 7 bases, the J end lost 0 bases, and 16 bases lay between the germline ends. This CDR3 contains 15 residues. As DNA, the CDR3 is TGCAGCGCCGTGCCGTCAGGCAGCTCCTACAATGAGCAGTTCTTC. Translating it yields CSAVPSGSSYNEQFF.

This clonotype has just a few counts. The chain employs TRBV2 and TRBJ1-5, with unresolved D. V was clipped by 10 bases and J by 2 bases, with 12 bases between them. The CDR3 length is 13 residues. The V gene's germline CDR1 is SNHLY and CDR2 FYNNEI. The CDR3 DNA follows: TGTGCCACCTCCCCTGGGGGCAATCAGCCCCAGCATTTT. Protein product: CATSPGGNQPQHF. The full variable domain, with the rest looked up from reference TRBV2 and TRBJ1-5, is EPEVTQTPSHQVTQMGQEVILRCVPISNHLYFYWYRQILGQKVEFLVSFYNNEISEKSEIFDDQFSVERPDGSNFTLKIRSTKLEDSAMYFCATSPGGNQPQHFGDGTRLSIL.

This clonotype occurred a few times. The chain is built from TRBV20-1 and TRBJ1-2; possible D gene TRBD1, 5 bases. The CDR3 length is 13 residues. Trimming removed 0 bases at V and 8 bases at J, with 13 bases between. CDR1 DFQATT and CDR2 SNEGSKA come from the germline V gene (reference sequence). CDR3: CSARDPNRSGYTF. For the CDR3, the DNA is TGCAGTGCTAGAGATCCCAACAGGTCGGGCTACACCTTC.

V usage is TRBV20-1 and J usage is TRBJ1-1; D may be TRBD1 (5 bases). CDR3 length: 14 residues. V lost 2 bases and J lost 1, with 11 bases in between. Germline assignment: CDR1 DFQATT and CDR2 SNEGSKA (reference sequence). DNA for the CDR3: TGCAGTGCTAGATCGAGCAGGGCGAACACTGAAGCTTTCTTT. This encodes CSARSSRANTEAFF.